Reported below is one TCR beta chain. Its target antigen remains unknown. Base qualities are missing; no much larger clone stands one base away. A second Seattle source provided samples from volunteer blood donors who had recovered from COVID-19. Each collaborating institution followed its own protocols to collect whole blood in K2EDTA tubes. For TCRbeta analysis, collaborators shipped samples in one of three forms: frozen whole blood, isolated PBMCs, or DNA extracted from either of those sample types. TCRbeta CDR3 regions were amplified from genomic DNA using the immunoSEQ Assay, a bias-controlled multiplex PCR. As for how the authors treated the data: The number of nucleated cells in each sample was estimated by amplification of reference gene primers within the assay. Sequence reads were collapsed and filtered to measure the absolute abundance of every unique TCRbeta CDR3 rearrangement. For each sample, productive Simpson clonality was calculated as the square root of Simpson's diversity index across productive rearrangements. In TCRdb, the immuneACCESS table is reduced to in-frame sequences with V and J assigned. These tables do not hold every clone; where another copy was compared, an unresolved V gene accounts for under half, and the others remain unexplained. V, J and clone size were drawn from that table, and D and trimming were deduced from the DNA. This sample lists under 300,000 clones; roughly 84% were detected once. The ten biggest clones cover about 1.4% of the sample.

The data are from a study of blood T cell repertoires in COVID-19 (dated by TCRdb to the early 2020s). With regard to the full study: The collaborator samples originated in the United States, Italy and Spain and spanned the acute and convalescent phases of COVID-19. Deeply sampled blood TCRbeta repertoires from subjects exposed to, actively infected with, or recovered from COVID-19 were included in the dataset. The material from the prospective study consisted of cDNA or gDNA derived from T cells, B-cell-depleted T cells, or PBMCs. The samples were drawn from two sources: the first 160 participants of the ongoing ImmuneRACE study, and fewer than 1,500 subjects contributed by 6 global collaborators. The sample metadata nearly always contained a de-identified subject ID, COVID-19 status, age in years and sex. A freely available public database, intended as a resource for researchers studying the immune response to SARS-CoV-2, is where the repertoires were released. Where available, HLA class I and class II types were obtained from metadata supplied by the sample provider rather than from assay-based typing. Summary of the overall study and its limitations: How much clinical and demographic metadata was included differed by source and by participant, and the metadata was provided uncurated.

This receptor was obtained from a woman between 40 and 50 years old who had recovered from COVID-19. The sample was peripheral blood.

The nucleotide sequence reads as follows: TGTGCCAGCTCCGAACGCGGCACCGCGAACACCGGGGAGCTGTTTTTT. Protein translation: CASSERGTANTGELFF. The chain links TRBV18 with TRBJ2-2; the D gene identity is not certain. The trim is 6 bases for V and 0 bases for J, with a gap of 14 bases between the germline ends. The CDR3 numbers 16 residues from cysteine through phenylalanine. Here the CDR3 DNA is all that survives: 48 bases in frame from base 1. The germline V gene gives CDR1 as KGHSH and CDR2 as LQKENI.